The sequence of this TCR beta chain was determined in a study of blood T cell repertoires in COVID-19. TCRdb's table, derived via immunoSEQ multiplex PCR, lists solely in-frame clones and lacks some. The repertoire includes hundreds of thousands of clones, roughly 88% of them detected once, and roughly 6.3% sits in the top ten. Germline loops: CDR1 GTSNPN, CDR2 SVGIG (reference sequence). J lost 4 bases, V lost 0 bases, and 5 bases had no gene match. The CDR3 is 14 residues long. This receptor was taken from a woman aged 30 to 39 with COVID-19, enrolled during active disease. The rearrangement joins TRBV30 to TRBJ2-5; 7 positions match TRBD2. The sequencing sample was made of peripheral blood. The CDR3 nucleotides are TGTGCCTGGAGTGTAAACTCGGGGGGAGAGACCCAGTACTTC. Encoded protein: CAWSVNSGGETQYF.